The T cell receptor (beta chain) described here comes from a study of tumor-infiltrating lymphocytes in localized non-small cell lung cancer (dated by TCRdb to the early 2020s). With respect to the entire study: The cohort covered several histologies, both smokers and never-smokers, and patients whose samples were collected after neoadjuvant chemotherapy. In total, the ICON cohort consisted of over a hundred surgical patients with localized non-small cell lung cancer who had their tumors resected. For under 60 patients, immunoSEQ T-cell fraction was compared between paired tumor and uninvolved lung. Each patient provided resected tumor tissue plus uninvolved lung tissue from the same patient, with the uninvolved lung tissue described as non-adjacent to the tumor. Alongside flow cytometry, multiplex immunofluorescence, RNA-seq, exome sequencing and proteomics, TCR sequencing was applied to the same patients as one of several integrated assays.

TCR sequencing with the immunoSEQ assay provided the T-cell fraction in tumor and uninvolved lung tissue. The authors' pipeline ran thus. To analyze survival, patients were divided into a high T-cell fraction group (upper tertile) and a low T-cell fraction group (lower two tertiles), and the two groups were compared using a log-rank test. Paired tumor versus uninvolved lung differences in T-cell fraction were tested with a signed-rank test. Not all clones reach the TCRdb copy of this immuneACCESS table, which keeps in-frame sequences only. Checked studies attribute under half of the gap to unresolved V genes and leave the rest unexplained. That table gives V, J and clone size, and the DNA gave D and trimming. Present in this sample are 20,000 to 25,000 clones, 60% to 75% of which were seen just once. Of the sample, under 7% falls within the top ten clones. ICON enrollment began in the first half of 2016, and the last patient was enrolled in the second half of 2018. A subcohort of around 76 patients provided fresh tumor and matched uninvolved tissue for in-depth immune analyses, with TCR sequencing among those analyses. No cell sorting was done, and TCR sequencing was instead run on DNA isolated from bulk tissue.

The CDR1 and CDR2 encoded by the germline V gene are SQVTM and ANQGSEA. The CDR3 numbers 14 residues from cysteine through phenylalanine. Just the 42-base CDR3 DNA is kept, in frame starting at base 1. For this clone: Its antigen remains unidentified. Base qualities are not provided; no much larger clone lies one nucleotide away.

Summary of the overall study and its limitations: No association of tumor T-cell fraction from TCR sequencing with recurrence-free survival was found (p = 0.61). No difference in TCR-derived T-cell fraction was observed between the flow cytometry-defined immunotypes IM1 (good prognosis) and IM2 (poor prognosis). Because different pieces of the same tissue were used for different assays, technical variation could not be separated from intratumor heterogeneity. Assay coverage varied across patients depending on available tissue quantity, so only a subset of the cohort had TCR sequencing. TCRbeta sequencing supported higher T cell infiltration in tumors than in uninvolved lung tissue, consistent with immunofluorescence CD3 counts.

This TCR was sampled from a human donor with non-small cell lung cancer. Specimen: lung tumor tissue. Here the chain combines TRBV29-1 and TRBJ2-5, with 12 bases aligning to TRBD1. The J call is doubtful: the DNA matches TRBJ2-7 better. The DNA is TGCAGCGTTGAAACTGGGACAGGGGGCAACGAGCAGTACTTC. It is translated as CSVETGTGGNEQYF.